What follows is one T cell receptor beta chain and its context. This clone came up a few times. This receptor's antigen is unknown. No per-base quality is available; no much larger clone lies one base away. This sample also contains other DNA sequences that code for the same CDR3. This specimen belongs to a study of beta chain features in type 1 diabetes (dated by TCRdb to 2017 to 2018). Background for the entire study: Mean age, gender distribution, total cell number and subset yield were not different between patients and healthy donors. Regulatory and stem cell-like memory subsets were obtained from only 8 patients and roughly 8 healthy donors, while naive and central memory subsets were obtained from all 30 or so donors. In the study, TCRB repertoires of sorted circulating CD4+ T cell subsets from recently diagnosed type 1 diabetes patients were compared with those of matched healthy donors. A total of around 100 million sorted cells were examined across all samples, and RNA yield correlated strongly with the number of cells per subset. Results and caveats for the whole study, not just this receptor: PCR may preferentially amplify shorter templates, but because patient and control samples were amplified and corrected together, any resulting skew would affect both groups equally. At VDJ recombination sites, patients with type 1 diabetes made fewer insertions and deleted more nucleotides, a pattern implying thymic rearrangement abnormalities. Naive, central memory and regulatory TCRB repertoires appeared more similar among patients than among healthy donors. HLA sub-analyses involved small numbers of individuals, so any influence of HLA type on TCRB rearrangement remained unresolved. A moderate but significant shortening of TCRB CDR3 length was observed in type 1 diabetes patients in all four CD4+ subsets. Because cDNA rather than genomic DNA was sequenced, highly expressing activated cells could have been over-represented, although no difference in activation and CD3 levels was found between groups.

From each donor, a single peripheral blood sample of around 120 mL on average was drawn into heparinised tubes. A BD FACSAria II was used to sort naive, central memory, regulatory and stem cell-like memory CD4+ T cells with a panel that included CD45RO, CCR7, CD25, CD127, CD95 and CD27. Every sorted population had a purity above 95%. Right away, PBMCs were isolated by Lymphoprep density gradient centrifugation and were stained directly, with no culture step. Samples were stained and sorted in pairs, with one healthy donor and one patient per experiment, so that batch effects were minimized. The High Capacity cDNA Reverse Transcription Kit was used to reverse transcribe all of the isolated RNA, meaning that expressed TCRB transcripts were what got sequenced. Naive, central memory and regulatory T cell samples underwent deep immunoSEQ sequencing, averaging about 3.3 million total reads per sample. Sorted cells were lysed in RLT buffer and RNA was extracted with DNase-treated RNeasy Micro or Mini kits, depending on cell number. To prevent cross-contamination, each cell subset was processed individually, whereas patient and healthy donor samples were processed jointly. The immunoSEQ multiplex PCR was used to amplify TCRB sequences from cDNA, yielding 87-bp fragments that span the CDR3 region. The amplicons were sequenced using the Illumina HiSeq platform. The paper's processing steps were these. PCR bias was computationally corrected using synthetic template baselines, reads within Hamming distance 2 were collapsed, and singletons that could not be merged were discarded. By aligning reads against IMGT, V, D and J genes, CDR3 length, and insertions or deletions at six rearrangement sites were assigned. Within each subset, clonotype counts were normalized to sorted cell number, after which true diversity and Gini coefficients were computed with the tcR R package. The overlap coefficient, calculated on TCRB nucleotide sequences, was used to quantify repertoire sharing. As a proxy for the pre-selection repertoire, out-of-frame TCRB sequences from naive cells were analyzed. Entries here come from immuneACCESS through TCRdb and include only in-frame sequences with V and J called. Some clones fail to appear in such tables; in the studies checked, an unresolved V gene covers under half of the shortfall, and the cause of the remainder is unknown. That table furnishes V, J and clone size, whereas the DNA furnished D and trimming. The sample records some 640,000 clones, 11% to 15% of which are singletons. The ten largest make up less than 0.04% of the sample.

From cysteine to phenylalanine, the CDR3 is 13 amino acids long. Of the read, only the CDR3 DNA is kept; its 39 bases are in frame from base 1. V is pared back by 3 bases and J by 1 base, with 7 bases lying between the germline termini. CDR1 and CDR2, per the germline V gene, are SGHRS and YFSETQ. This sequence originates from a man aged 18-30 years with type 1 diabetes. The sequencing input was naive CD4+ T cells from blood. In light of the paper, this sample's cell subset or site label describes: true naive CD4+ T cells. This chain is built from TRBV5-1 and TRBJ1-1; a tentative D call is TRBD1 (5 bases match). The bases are TGCGCCAGCAGCTCCCAGGGGAACACTGAAGCTTTCTTT. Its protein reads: CASSSQGNTEAFF.